This passage covers 28 T cell receptor beta chains from one sample sequenced in a study of post-analysis software for immune sequencing data. These receptors' antigens are unknown. TCR beta libraries were prepared from cDNA with unique molecular identifiers. Each CDR3 protein is one row after TCRdb ran MiXCR on the PCR reads. The sample lists about 540,000 distinct CDR3 sequences, 30% to 40% occurring once. Overall study results and limits: In patients, about 5 TRBV segments were more frequent than in controls, with TRBV5-6, TRBV5-1 and TRBV20-1 among them.

Sequencing was done on a sample of blood. The source of these receptors is a girl aged 2-17 years with multiple sclerosis.

This chain connects TRBV13 to TRBJ2-3, with 12 bases matching TRBD2. The CDR3 runs to 21 residues. Germline V gives CDR1 PRHDT, CDR2 FYEKMQ (reference sequence). V shed 5 bases, J shed 0 bases, and the junction held 18 bases outside the gene matches. CDR3 sequence reads: CASSHSSTSGGASESTDTQYF. The CDR3 DNA is TGTGCCAGCAGCCACTCCTCGACTAGCGGGGGAGCATCAGAAAGCACAGATACGCAGTATTTT. Looking up the rest from reference TRBV13 and TRBJ2-3 gives the full variable domain: AAGVIQSPRHLIKEKRETATLKCYPIPRHDTVYWYQQGPGQDPQFLISFYEKMQSDKGSIPDRFSAQQFSDYHSELNMSSLELGDSALYFCASSHSSTSGGASESTDTQYFGPGTRLTVL.

V usage is TRBV5-1 and J usage is TRBJ2-5; perhaps TRBD2 as D (5 bases). The CDR3 contains 15 residues. Trimming removed 1 base at V and 4 bases at J, with 14 bases between. The germline V gene has CDR1 SGHRS and CDR2 YFSETQ. The CDR3 is CASSLTPGGRETQYF. CDR3 nucleotides: TGCGCCAGCAGCTTGACTCCTGGAGGTCGAGAGACCCAGTACTTC.

This CDR3 is CASSLEGDNGYTF. In nucleotides, the CDR3 is TGCGCCAGCAGCTTGGAGGGCGATAATGGCTACACCTTC. The chain is built from TRBV5-1 and TRBJ1-2; no definite D call. CDR3 length: 13 residues. Trimming stripped 0 bases from V and 6 bases from J, with 9 bases between. Germline CDR1 reads SGHRS; CDR2 reads YFSETQ.

The V and J genes are TRBV7-8 and TRBJ2-3, with D uncertain. From germline, CDR1 is SGHVS and CDR2 FQNEAQ. The CDR3 is 15 amino acids. V was pared by 5 bases and J by 0 bases, with 12 bases between. DNA of the CDR3: TGTGCCAGCAGCCCTCTTCGGCGGAGCACAGATACGCAGTATTTT. This sequence encodes CASSPLRRSTDTQYF.

The CDR3 region has the DNA TGTGCCAGCAGCCCTCCTTGGGAGAGCAGGGGGAGTCCTAACTATGGCTACACCTTC. Protein: CASSPPWESRGSPNYGYTF. This chain uses TRBV21-1 with TRBJ1-2; whether TRBD1, the table's D call, matches the DNA was not checked. TRBV21-1 is a pseudogene segment. The length of the CDR3 is 19 residues.

The rearrangement uses TRBV10-3 and TRBJ1-2; no definite D call. The CDR3 runs 15 residues. Germline assignment: CDR1 ENHRY and CDR2 SYGVKD. The V end was cut by 0 bases, the J end by 8 bases, with 16 bases between. CDR3 sequence: CAISESILTESGYTF. DNA for the CDR3: TGTGCCATCAGTGAGTCGATATTAACGGAATCGGGCTACACCTTC.

The chain is built from TRBV6-5 and TRBJ2-5; 7 nucleotides align to TRBD1. CDR1 is MNHEY and CDR2 is SVGAGI in the germline V gene. The CDR3 has 15 residues. Trimming took 5 bases from V and 4 from J; bases not matched to a gene: 10. CDR3: CASSASQGPGETQYF. DNA for the CDR3: TGTGCCAGCAGTGCATCACAGGGGCCGGGAGAGACCCAGTACTTC.

This clonotype was picked up a small number of times. This chain joins TRBV20-1 and TRBJ2-5, with D perhaps matching TRBD1 (6 bases). The V gene's germline CDR1 is DFQATT and CDR2 SNEGSKA (reference sequence). CDR3 size: 15 residues. The germline V and J ends were trimmed by 5 bases and 2 bases, with 18 bases remaining between them. DNA of the CDR3: TGCAGTGCTCCGCTCAGGGGCCCTTCTCAAGAGACCCAGTACTTC. Protein product: CSAPLRGPSQETQYF.

This clonotype was found a few times. The chain employs TRBV28 and TRBJ2-5; perhaps TRBD2 as D (7 bases). The germline V gene encodes CDR1 MDHEN and CDR2 SYDVKM. The CDR3 extends over 16 amino acids. V was clipped by 7 bases and J by 5 bases, with 23 bases between them. The CDR3 loop reads CASTTGGVPISETQYF. DNA of the CDR3: TGTGCCAGCACCACGGGGGGCGTCCCTATTTCGGAGACCCAGTACTTC. Complete variable domain (other parts from reference TRBV28 and TRBJ2-5): DVKVTQSSRYLVKRTGEKVFLECVQDMDHENMFWYRQDPGLGLRLIYFSYDVKMKEKGDIPEGYSVSREKKERFSLILESASTNQTSMYLCASTTGGVPISETQYFGPGTRLLVL.

The chain couples TRBV5-1 to TRBJ1-2; a possible D gene is TRBD1 (5 bases). The CDR3 runs 14 residues. Trimming removed 5 bases from V and 4 bases from J, with 15 bases in between. CDR1 and CDR2 (germline): SGHRS, YFSETQ. The CDR3 here is CASREEWDLYGYTF. For the CDR3, the DNA is TGCGCCAGCAGAGAGGAGTGGGACCTCTATGGCTACACCTTC.

A few counts support this clonotype. V usage is TRBV7-2 and J usage is TRBJ2-7, with TRBD1 as a possible D gene (6 bases). The CDR3 sequence is 14 residues long. CDR1 is SGHTA and CDR2 is FQGNSA in the germline V gene. The V gene lost 3 bases and the J gene lost 1 base, with 10 bases spanning the gap. This CDR3 is CASSFRTASYEQYF. CDR3 nucleotide sequence: TGTGCCAGCAGCTTCAGGACAGCGTCCTACGAGCAGTACTTC.

The chain employs TRBV4-1 and TRBJ2-7, with TRBD2 matching over 10 bases. The trim removed 0 bases at V and 2 bases at J, leaving 4 bases unmatched. The CDR3 has 16 amino acids. Germline V CDR1 and CDR2: MGHRA, YSYEKL. The CDR3 nucleotides read TGCGCCAGCAGCCAAGAGGGAGCGGGGGGGCCCTACGAGCAGTACTTC. Its translation: CASSQEGAGGPYEQYF.

The chain employs TRBV7-9 and TRBJ1-1; the match to TRBD1 covers 10 bases. V lost 0 bases to trimming and J lost 4 bases; unmatched junction nucleotides: 8. This CDR3 is built from 17 residues. Germline assignment: CDR1 SEHNR and CDR2 FQNEAQ (reference sequence). The CDR3 here is CASSLARDRGGGTEAFF. CDR3 nucleotide sequence: TGTGCCAGCAGCTTAGCGAGGGACAGGGGAGGAGGCACTGAAGCTTTCTTT. Based on the CDR3 plus reference TRBV7-9 and TRBJ1-1, the full variable domain is DTGVSQNPRHKITKRGQNVTFRCDPISEHNRLYWYRQTLGQGPEFLTYFQNEAQLEKSRLLSDRFSAERPKGSFSTLEIQRTEQGDSAMYLCASSLARDRGGGTEAFFGQGTRLTVV.

In its sample, this clonotype was seen many times. The J gene is TRBJ2-1, the V gene TRBV5-1; D remains ambiguous. Trimming took off 0 bases at V and 0 bases at J, with 7 bases between the two ends. Per the germline V gene, CDR1 is SGHRS and CDR2 is YFSETQ. The CDR3 is 15 residues long. Here the CDR3 DNA reads TGCGCCAGCAGCTTGGATCCGAGCTCCTACAATGAGCAGTTCTTC. Translation gives CASSLDPSSYNEQFF.

This rearrangement joins TRBV18 to TRBJ2-5, with 8 bases lining up with TRBD2. Germline CDR1 reads KGHSH; CDR2 reads LQKENI. Germline trimming cut 0 bases from V and 4 bases from J; bases unmatched to any gene: 7. This CDR3 has 16 residues. The CDR3 DNA follows: TGTGCCAGCTCACCACCTTCGGTGCGGGGGGCAGAGACCCAGTACTTC. Translation: CASSPPSVRGAETQYF.

This clonotype was seen only a few times. The chain employs TRBV5-1 and TRBJ2-1; 15 positions agree with TRBD2. V shed 3 bases and J 6 bases; nucleotides not matched to a gene: 7. The CDR3 length is 17 residues. Germline CDR1 SGHRS, CDR2 YFSETQ. Here the CDR3 DNA reads TGCGCCAGCAGCTCCGGACTAGCGGGGGGGCTTGGCAATGAGCAGTTCTTC. Translated, it gives CASSSGLAGGLGNEQFF.

V is TRBV5-1 and J is TRBJ1-1; no definite D call. The length of the CDR3 is 13 residues. Looked up from germline, CDR1 is SGHRS and CDR2 is YFSETQ. V was cut by 5 bases and J by 4 bases, with 12 bases left in between. The CDR3 is CASRVFRSTEAFF. The CDR3 DNA follows: TGCGCCAGCAGAGTGTTCAGGAGCACTGAAGCTTTCTTT.

The chain joins TRBV9 to TRBJ2-5, with TRBD2 identical over 11 bases. Germline CDR1 SGDLS, CDR2 YYNGEE. The J segment lost 3 bases and the V segment lost 2 bases, leaving 3 bases of the junction unmatched. This CDR3 region has 15 residues. The CDR3 sequence: CASSVATSGEETQYF. In nucleotides, the CDR3 is TGTGCCAGCAGCGTGGCGACTAGCGGGGAAGAGACCCAGTACTTC.

This clonotype was found many times. The rearrangement joins TRBV10-3 to TRBJ2-6; D gene uncertain. The CDR3 sequence is 15 residues long. CDR1 ENHRY and CDR2 SYGVKD come from the germline V gene. Trimming removed 4 bases at V and 1 base at J, with 8 bases between. CDR3 region: CAISVTVSGANVLTF. CDR3 coding DNA: TGTGCCATCAGTGTAACAGTTTCTGGGGCCAACGTCCTGACTTTC.

This clonotype was picked up many times. The chain joins TRBV7-2 to TRBJ2-7; TRBD2 agrees at 10 bases. From germline, CDR1 is SGHTA and CDR2 FQGNSA. CDR3 length: 16 residues. The V gene end was trimmed by 5 bases and the J gene end by 0 bases; junction bases not matched to a gene: 7. CDR3 loop: CASSTGLAVSSYEQYF. CDR3 sequence (DNA): TGTGCCAGCAGCACAGGACTAGCGGTGAGCTCCTACGAGCAGTACTTC. Together with reference TRBV7-2 and TRBJ2-7, the CDR3 gives the full variable domain: GAGVSQSPSNKVTEKGKDVELRCDPISGHTALYWYRQSLGQGLEFLIYFQGNSAPDKSGLPSDRFSAERTGGSVSTLTIQRTQQEDSAVYLCASSTGLAVSSYEQYFGPGTRLTVT.

There are many counts of this clonotype. The chain couples TRBV20-1 to TRBJ2-7; a weak D match, TRBD1 (6 bases). This CDR3 is 14 amino acids long. V lost 4 bases and J lost 3, with 16 bases in between. Germline V lookup: CDR1 DFQATT, CDR2 SNEGSKA (reference sequence). The CDR3 DNA reads TGCAGTGCTACCCGCCCGACAGGTTACTACGAGCAGTACTTC. Protein sequence: CSATRPTGYYEQYF.

This clonotype has a count of ten or more. V gene TRBV20-1 combines with J gene TRBJ2-6; 7 bases align to TRBD1. This CDR3 has 16 amino acids. The germline V gene encodes CDR1 DFQATT and CDR2 SNEGSKA (reference sequence). V was clipped by 3 bases and J by 3 bases; unmatched bases: 8. The CDR3: CSARGQTPRGANVLTF. The DNA of the CDR3 is TGCAGTGCTAGGGGACAGACCCCTCGTGGGGCCAACGTCCTGACTTTC.

CDR3 region: CASSPVQLYEQYF. As DNA, the CDR3 is TGTGCCAGCAGCCCCGTTCAGCTCTACGAGCAGTACTTC. The chain joins TRBV7-9 to TRBJ2-7; no firm D call. This CDR3 has 13 amino acids. The V and J ends lost 5 bases and 3 bases respectively, with 11 bases between them. Germline CDR1 and CDR2: SEHNR and FQNEAQ (reference sequence).

J is TRBJ1-1 and V is TRBV29-1; D ambiguous. The V and J ends lost 4 bases and 5 bases respectively, with 5 bases between them. There are 10 residues in the CDR3. Germline loops: CDR1 SQVTM, CDR2 ANQGSEA. CDR3 in DNA: TGCAGCGTTGGGGGAACTGAAGCTTTCTTT. Translation gives CSVGGTEAFF.

The chain couples TRBV12-3 or TRBV12-4 to TRBJ1-1; 8 positions agree with TRBD1. This CDR3 is built from 13 residues. J gave up 4 bases and V 6 bases, and 4 bases lay outside the gene matches. DNA for the CDR3: TGTGCCAGCAGGGACAGGGAGGCCACTGAAGCTTTCTTT. It yields the protein CASRDREATEAFF.

The gene calls are TRBV10-3 and TRBJ1-2; 7 bases line up with TRBD1. Per the germline V gene, CDR1 is ENHRY and CDR2 is SYGVKD. The J segment lost 2 bases and the V segment lost 2 bases, leaving 5 bases of the junction unmatched. The length of the CDR3 is 15 residues. Here the CDR3 reads CAISEGQERNYGYTF. CDR3 nucleotide sequence: TGTGCCATCAGTGAGGGACAGGAGCGAAACTATGGCTACACCTTC.

The sample holds a few counts of this clonotype. The rearrangement links TRBV9 to TRBJ2-3; no definite D call. Germline V lookup: CDR1 SGDLS, CDR2 YYNGEE. The CDR3 runs 13 residues. V dropped 0 bases and J dropped 2 bases, with 4 bases sitting between them. CDR3 region: CASSVADTDTQYF. CDR3 coding DNA: TGTGCCAGCAGCGTAGCAGACACAGATACGCAGTATTTT.

The chain joins TRBV24-1 to TRBJ2-3; D is uncertain. Germline V gene data show CDR1 as KGHDR and CDR2 as SFDVKD. The V gene lost 0 bases and the J gene lost 5 bases, with 2 bases spanning the gap. The length of the CDR3 is 12 residues. The CDR3 DNA sequence: TGTGCCACCAGTGATTTGGGAGATACGCAGTATTTT. It specifies CATSDLGDTQYF.